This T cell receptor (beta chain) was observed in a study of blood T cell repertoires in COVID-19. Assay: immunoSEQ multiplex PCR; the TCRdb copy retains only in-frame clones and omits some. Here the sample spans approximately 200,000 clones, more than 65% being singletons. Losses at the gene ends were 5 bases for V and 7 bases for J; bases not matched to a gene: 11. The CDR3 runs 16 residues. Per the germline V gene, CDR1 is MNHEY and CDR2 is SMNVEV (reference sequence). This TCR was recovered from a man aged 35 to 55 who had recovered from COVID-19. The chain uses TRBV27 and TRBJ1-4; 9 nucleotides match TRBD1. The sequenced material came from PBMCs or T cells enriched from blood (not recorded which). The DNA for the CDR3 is TGTGCCAGCAGTCCTAAACCACAGGGGGCGCGTGAAAAACTGTTTTTT. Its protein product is CASSPKPQGAREKLFF.